The rows below give T cell receptor beta chains drawn from one sample of a study of cytomegalovirus exposure and HLA in healthy donors. This table comes from immunoSEQ multiplex PCR, and its TCRdb copy is limited to in-frame clones, with some not included. The sample contains over 100,000 clones, 80% to 90% of which appear only once. The source material was PBMCs. These receptors all stem from a woman younger than 30 in good health and CMV-seronegative. The CDR3 runs from the conserved cysteine through the conserved F or W. A D gene is named only where the DNA matches it firmly. Clone size appears in some rows only: once, few, many, or a class for an expanded clone.

d_gene	v_gene	j_gene	abundance	CDR3nt	CDR3aa
NA	TRBV9	TRBJ1-1	NA	TGTGCCAGCACCAGCTCCGGGGGGCGAGCTTTCTTT	CASTSSGGRAFF
TRBD1	TRBV9	TRBJ1-1	NA	TGTGCCAGCAGGGGACAGGGGGCGTTGGACACTGAAGCTTTCTTT	CASRGQGALDTEAFF
TRBD2	TRBV6-5	TRBJ2-1	NA	TGTGCCAGCAGTCCGGGACTAGCGGGGCTCCAGCAGTTCTTC	CASSPGLAGLQQFF
NA	TRBV10-1	TRBJ2-5	NA	TGCGCCAGCAGTGACGGACATGGGACCCAGTACTTC	CASSDGHGTQYF
TRBD2	TRBV6-1	TRBJ2-3	NA	TGTGCCAGCGGGACGGGGGGGCCTGGCACAGATACGCAGTATTTT	CASGTGGPGTDTQYF
NA	TRBV10-3	TRBJ2-3	NA	TGTGCCATCAGTGAGGAGTTTGCAGATACGCAGTATTTT	CAISEEFADTQYF
TRBD2	TRBV11-2	TRBJ2-1	NA	TGTGCCAGCAGCCCCACGAGCGGGGTATACAATGAGCAGTTCTTC	CASSPTSGVYNEQFF
TRBD2	TRBV27	TRBJ2-2	NA	TGTGCCAGCAGGATAGCGGGGGGAAGGGTCGGGGAGCTGTTTTTT	CASRIAGGRVGELFF
NA	TRBV5-4	TRBJ1-4	NA	TGTGCCAGCAGCTTGGGGCGGAATGAAAAACTGTTTTTT	CASSLGRNEKLFF
NA	TRBV19	TRBJ1-5	NA	TGTGCCAGTAGTACAGGGTTTAGCAATCAGCCCCAGCATTTT	CASSTGFSNQPQHF
NA	TRBV4-2	TRBJ2-7	NA	TGTGCCAGCAGCCAAAAACAGGACCCAACCTACGAGCAGTACTTC	CASSQKQDPTYEQYF
TRBD2	TRBV18	TRBJ2-7	NA	TGTGCCAGCTCACCGAACCAGCCTAGCGGGGGGGAGTCCTACGAGCAGTACTTC	CASSPNQPSGGESYEQYF
NA	TRBV5-1	TRBJ2-3	NA	TGCGCCAGCAGCGTTCTAGCGCCTAGCACAGATACGCAGTATTTT	CASSVLAPSTDTQYF
NA	TRBV27	TRBJ1-1	NA	TGTGCCAGCAGTTTTGGTTTGGGCAGTTTGAACACTGAAGCTTTCTTT	CASSFGLGSLNTEAFF
NA	TRBV19	TRBJ1-1	NA	TGTGCCAGTAGCTACGGACATTCCACTGAAGCTTTCTTT	CASSYGHSTEAFF
TRBD2	TRBV4-1	TRBJ2-5	once	TGCGCCAGCAGCACCCAGCGGGGGGAAACGGAGACCCAGTACTTC	CASSTQRGETETQYF
NA	TRBV25-1	TRBJ2-3	NA	TGTGCCAGCAGTGGAGCCCGGGGGGCGATCTTCGCAGATACGCAGTATTTT	CASSGARGAIFADTQYF
NA	TRBV9	TRBJ1-5	NA	TGTGCCAGCAGCAGGACAGTAGAGAATCAGCCCCAGCATTTT	CASSRTVENQPQHF
NA	TRBV10-2	TRBJ2-7	NA	TGCGCCACCATGGGGTGGGGCAGATCCTACGAGCAGTACTTC	CATMGWGRSYEQYF
NA	TRBV18	TRBJ2-7	NA	TGTGCCAGCTCACCTGCAGGAACCTACGAGCAGTACTTC	CASSPAGTYEQYF
TRBD1	TRBV27	TRBJ2-7	NA	TGTGCCAGCAGTCTACCGGGACAGGGAGTCCACGAGCAGTACTTC	CASSLPGQGVHEQYF
TRBD2	TRBV5-1	TRBJ2-1	NA	TGCGCCAGCAGCCGGACGACTAGCGGGGGGTTATACAATGAGCAGTTCTTC	CASSRTTSGGLYNEQFF
TRBD1	TRBV5-4	TRBJ1-2	NA	TGTGCCAGCAGCAAAGGGACAGAAAGGCTCTATGGCTACACCTTC	CASSKGTERLYGYTF
TRBD2	TRBV7-2	TRBJ2-3	NA	TGTGCCAGCAGCTTATTTAGCGGGGCGGGGTATACGCAGTATTTT	CASSLFSGAGYTQYF
NA	TRBV2	TRBJ2-7	NA	TGTGCCGGACTCGGGGTGTACGAGCAGTACTTC	CAGLGVYEQYF
NA	TRBV18	TRBJ1-1	NA	TGTGCCAGCTCTTACACTGACAGGACCACTGAAGCTTTCTTT	CASSYTDRTTEAFF
NA	TRBV6-5	TRBJ1-5	NA	TGTGCCAGCAGGGGAGGGATAAGGGGCAATCAGCCCCAGCATTTT	CASRGGIRGNQPQHF